This is a list of T cell receptor beta chains from one sample in a study of CD8 T cells in ankylosing spondylitis. Using its own MiXCR run on the 5' RACE reads, TCRdb lists one record per CDR3 protein. Among over 150,000 distinct CDR3 sequences listed, around 13% were seen once. The sample taken for sequencing was blood, either unsorted or a sorted T cell fraction (not recorded which). These receptors were obtained from a male donor with ankylosing spondylitis or in good health (not recorded which). Each CDR3 is given with its conserved first and last residue. A D gene is named only where the DNA matches it firmly. A clone size is listed for some rows: how often the clone was seen (once, few, many), or a class if it is expanded.

NA	TRBJ2-1	TRBV4-1	NA	CASSQGFGGATYNEQFF	TGCGCCAGCAGCCAAGGATTCGGGGGAGCGACCTACAATGAGCAGTTCTTC
NA	TRBJ2-7	TRBV11-2	NA	CASSFTPGIFSYEQYF	TGTGCCAGCAGCTTCACCCCCGGGATCTTTTCCTACGAGCAGTACTTC
NA	TRBJ2-3	TRBV2	NA	CASRVQSDTQYF	TGTGCCAGCAGGGTACAGTCAGATACGCAGTATTTT
few	TRBJ1-4	TRBV9	NA	CASSVWDNEKLFF	TGTGCCAGCAGCGTATGGGATAATGAAAAACTGTTTTTT
NA	TRBJ2-3	TRBV4-1	TRBD2	CASSQDLAGVTYKDTQYF	TGCGCCAGCAGCCAAGATCTGGCGGGGGTTACTTATAAAGATACGCAGTATTTT
NA	TRBJ2-1	TRBV11-2	NA	CASSLVYGTYNEQFF	TGTGCCAGCAGCTTAGTTTACGGAACCTACAATGAGCAGTTCTTC
many	TRBJ2-3	TRBV6-4	NA	CASSEGSDTDTQYF	TGTGCCAGCAGTGAAGGGTCGGACACAGATACGCAGTATTTT
few	TRBJ2-7	TRBV27	NA	CASSFVQGAYEQYF	TGTGCCAGCAGTTTTGTACAGGGCGCCTACGAGCAGTACTTC
NA	TRBJ2-1	TRBV4-1	NA	CASSQTIGISYNEQFF	TGCGCCAGCAGCCAAACTATCGGGATCTCCTACAATGAGCAGTTCTTC
NA	TRBJ2-1	TRBV4-1	TRBD2	CASSSAGEQFF	TGCGCCAGCAGCTCAGCGGGGGAGCAGTTCTTC
NA	TRBJ2-1	TRBV11-1	NA	CASTPMAPVPMSYNEQFF	TGTGCCAGCACCCCAATGGCCCCGGTCCCTATGTCCTACAATGAGCAGTTCTTC
NA	TRBJ2-1	TRBV29-1	NA	CSVEGGVTLSYNEQFF	TGCAGCGTTGAAGGAGGCGTAACATTATCCTACAATGAGCAGTTCTTC
NA	TRBJ1-4	TRBV12-3/TRBV12-4	NA	CASSPIISGEKLFF	TGTGCCAGCAGTCCCATAATTAGTGGAGAAAAACTGTTTTTT
NA	TRBJ2-7	TRBV20-1	NA	CSARDSNYSLKYEQYF	TGCAGTGCAAGGGACTCCAATTACAGTCTAAAGTACGAGCAGTACTTC
NA	TRBJ2-3	TRBV3-1	NA	CASSQERRGTDTQYF	TGTGCCAGCAGCCAAGAGAGGAGAGGCACAGATACGCAGTATTTT
few	TRBJ1-4	TRBV7-9	NA	CASSLDPNEKLFF	TGTGCCAGCAGCTTAGACCCTAATGAAAAACTGTTTTTT
few	TRBJ2-3	TRBV7-6	TRBD2	CASSLGAGGTDTQYF	TGTGCCAGCAGCTTAGGAGCGGGAGGAACAGATACGCAGTATTTT
few	TRBJ1-1	TRBV29-1	TRBD1	CSVGGRGLNTEAFF	TGCAGCGTTGGGGGCAGGGGGCTTAACACTGAAGCTTTCTTT
few	TRBJ2-7	TRBV25-1	TRBD1	CASSEGGQGKYEQYF	TGTGCCAGCAGTGAGGGTGGACAGGGGAAATACGAGCAGTACTTC
few	TRBJ2-3	TRBV7-9	NA	CASSLGPRDTDTQYF	TGTGCCAGCAGCTTGGGGCCGCGGGACACAGATACGCAGTATTTT
few	TRBJ1-4	TRBV6-5	NA	CASSSGGGADEKLFF	TGTGCCAGCAGTTCCGGAGGGGGGGCGGACGAAAAACTGTTTTTT
many	TRBJ2-2	TRBV6-1	TRBD1	CASREGQGDTGELFF	TGTGCCAGCAGGGAGGGACAGGGAGACACCGGGGAGCTGTTTTTT
NA	TRBJ2-5	TRBV18	NA	CASSPDAGAETQYF	TGTGCCAGCTCACCGGACGCAGGGGCCGAGACCCAGTACTTC
NA	TRBJ2-1	TRBV4-1	NA	CASSQDRGTSYNEQFF	TGCGCCAGCAGCCAAGATCGGGGGACTTCCTACAATGAGCAGTTCTTC
few	TRBJ2-2	TRBV21-1	NA	CASSADDRGYTGELFF	TGTGCCAGCAGCGCAGATGACAGGGGGTACACCGGGGAGCTGTTTTTT
NA	TRBJ1-1	TRBV10-2	TRBD1	CASSESPGQMNTEAFF	TGCGCCAGCAGTGAGTCCCCGGGACAGATGAACACTGAAGCTTTCTTT
NA	TRBJ1-1	TRBV25-1	NA	CASSVKGGEGGAFF	TGTGCCAGCAGTGTAAAGGGAGGGGAAGGGGGAGCTTTCTTT
NA	TRBJ2-3	TRBV6-4	NA	CASSEGLVDTQYF	TGTGCCAGCAGTGAAGGACTCGTCGATACGCAGTATTTT
few	TRBJ2-3	TRBV5-1	TRBD2	CASSESTLVAGARDTQYF	TGCGCCAGCAGCGAGTCGACCCTAGTAGCGGGGGCTAGAGATACGCAGTATTTT
many	TRBJ1-1	TRBV19	TRBD1	CASRGQGVTEAFF	TGTGCCAGTCGAGGACAGGGGGTAACTGAAGCTTTCTTT
many	TRBJ2-2	TRBV6-2/TRBV6-3	NA	CASSSGQAHTGELFF	TGTGCCAGCAGTTCCGGACAAGCCCACACCGGGGAGCTGTTTTTT
few	TRBJ1-4	TRBV30	NA	CAWSRATNEKLFF	TGTGCCTGGAGCCGAGCAACTAATGAAAAACTGTTTTTT
few	TRBJ2-3	TRBV3-1	NA	CASSPSAPAGDTQYF	TGTGCCAGCAGCCCTTCGGCGCCAGCGGGAGATACGCAGTATTTT
few	TRBJ2-5	TRBV29-1	TRBD1	CSVEGGAGGDLRETQYF	TGCAGCGTTGAGGGGGGAGCAGGGGGCGACTTACGAGAGACCCAGTACTTC
NA	TRBJ1-1	TRBV7-9	NA	CASSPTSRVLAFF	TGTGCCAGCAGCCCGACGTCCAGGGTATTAGCTTTCTTT
few	TRBJ1-1	TRBV9	NA	CASSVGPMGGAFF	TGTGCCAGCAGCGTAGGCCCAATGGGCGGGGCTTTCTTT
few	TRBJ1-1	TRBV11-2	NA	CASSLGVRVTNTEAFF	TGTGCCAGCAGCTTAGGCGTCAGGGTTACGAACACTGAAGCTTTCTTT